This T cell receptor beta chain was observed in a study of T-cell memory formation after mild COVID-19. The germline V and J ends were trimmed by 2 bases and 1 base, with 19 bases remaining between them. The germline V gene encodes CDR1 SGHTA and CDR2 FQGNSA. CDR3 length: 18 amino acids. TCR alpha and TCR beta cDNA libraries carrying sample barcodes and UMIs were produced by 5'RACE using constant-segment primers. In TCRdb, the 5' RACE reads were re-called with MiXCR into one record per CDR3 protein. The sample has 280,000 or so distinct CDR3 sequences; under 20% are singletons. Input material: PBMCs or a T cell subset sorted from them (not recorded which). The receptor's source is a man aged 18 to 29 who had mild COVID-19 (a few samples of this study predate the infection). Cell type and time point are not known. The rearrangement uses TRBV7-2 and TRBJ2-3; D gene uncertain. CDR3 region: CASSLRGWVGRRTDTQYF. CDR3 DNA: TGTGCCAGCAGCTTAAGAGGCTGGGTCGGACGACGCACAGATACGCAGTATTTT.